Listed below are T cell receptor beta chains from one sample, sequenced in a study of T cells in Graves' hyperthyroidism and ophthalmopathy. MiXCR, applied by TCRdb to the multiplex PCR reads, yields one record per CDR3 protein. The sample lists a few hundred thousand distinct CDR3 sequences, about 16% seen once, with approximately 30% in the top ten. Input material: blood. The receptors originated from a woman in her twenties or thirties with Graves' ophthalmopathy. Each CDR3 is given with its conserved first and last residue. A D gene is named only where the DNA matches it firmly. Only part of the rows carry a size: once, few, many, or a class if the clone is expanded.

j_call clone_size d_call v_call cdr3_nt cdr3_aa
TRBJ2-1 many TRBD1 TRBV7-3 TGTGCCAGCAGCTTTTCAGGGGGCAGCTCCTACAATGAGCAGTTCTTC CASSFSGGSSYNEQFF
TRBJ2-5 many TRBD2 TRBV7-9 TGTGCCAGCAGCCCCCTGAGGCTAGCGGGAGGGGAGACCCAGTACTTC CASSPLRLAGGETQYF
TRBJ2-7 many TRBD2 TRBV30 TGTGCCTGGGACCATAGCGGGAGTGGTTACGAGCAGTACTTC CAWDHSGSGYEQYF
TRBJ2-4 many TRBD2 TRBV12-3/TRBV12-4 TGTGCCAGCAGCTTAGACCGGGAGGGGTGGGCCAAAAACATTCAGTACTTC CASSLDREGWAKNIQYF
TRBJ1-1 - TRBD1 TRBV4-3 TGCGCCAGCAGCCAAGGCACCACAGGGGGCCGTTTCTTAGCTTTCTTT CASSQGTTGGRFLAFF
TRBJ1-2 few TRBD1 TRBV20-1 TGCAGTGCCGAACCCCGGGACAGGAATTATGGCTACACCTTC CSAEPRDRNYGYTF
TRBJ2-3 many - TRBV28 TGTGCCAGCAGTTTAGGACAGCGCACAGATACGCAGTATTTT CASSLGQRTDTQYF
TRBJ2-6 - - TRBV4-3 TGCGCCAGCAGCCAAGATGGCGACACCCGGGCCAACGTCCTGACTTTC CASSQDGDTRANVLTF
TRBJ1-5 - - TRBV4-1 TGCGCCAGCAGCCAAGATTCAGGAACAACACAGCCCCAGCATTTT CASSQDSGTTQPQHF
TRBJ2-1 - TRBD2 TRBV7-3 TGTGCCAGCAGCTTAATAGGGGCGGGAGGGGCCTACAATGAGCAGTTCTTC CASSLIGAGGAYNEQFF
TRBJ1-5 - - TRBV20-1 TGCAGTGCTAACCGAGGGGAGATCAATCAGCCCCAGCATTTT CSANRGEINQPQHF
TRBJ1-1 - - TRBV6-1 TGTGCCAGCAGGACCCGGGGGGCTGGGACCACTGAAGCTTTCTTT CASRTRGAGTTEAFF
TRBJ2-7 many - TRBV18 TGTGCCAGCTCACCCCGGGGCGAGCAGTACTTC CASSPRGEQYF
TRBJ2-7 many - TRBV6-4 TGTGCCAGCAGTGAAGGGGCTGACTCCTACGAGCAGTACTTC CASSEGADSYEQYF
TRBJ2-5 - - TRBV6-1 TGTGCCAGCAGTGAAGAAGGTATCGTTAGGTACTTC CASSEEGIVRYF
TRBJ2-7 - - TRBV20-1 TGCAGTGCTAGAGAACAGGGAGGGGAGCAGTACTTC CSAREQGGEQYF
TRBJ2-1 - - TRBV28 TGTGCCAGCAGTATAACCGGGACTTATAATGAGCAGTTCTTC CASSITGTYNEQFF
TRBJ2-7 many - TRBV2 TGTGCCAGCAGTCGAACAGGGTTGGGGGAGCAGTACTTC CASSRTGLGEQYF
TRBJ1-2 few - TRBV2 TGTGCCAGCAGTCCTCTGAGTGGCTACACCTTC CASSPLSGYTF
TRBJ1-5 many - TRBV7-3 TGTGCCAGCAGCCGAAACGCAGGGTCGGACCAGCCCCAGCATTTT CASSRNAGSDQPQHF
TRBJ2-2 many TRBD2 TRBV12-3/TRBV12-4 TGTGCCAGCAGCTGGGGGAGGGGCTACACCGGGGAGCTGTTTTTT CASSWGRGYTGELFF
TRBJ2-1 many TRBD2 TRBV20-1 TGCAGTGCTGCGGTATTCATGGGAGGGGTTGGGGAGCAGTTCTTC CSAAVFMGGVGEQFF
TRBJ2-2 many TRBD2 TRBV28 TGTGCCAGCAGTTTGCGGGGGAGGACCGGGGAGCTGTTTTTT CASSLRGRTGELFF
TRBJ2-5 few - TRBV20-1 TGCAGTGCTAGTCAAGGGATCCAAGAGACCCAGTACTTC CSASQGIQETQYF
TRBJ2-1 many TRBD1 TRBV2 TGTGCCGGAGGGAAGGGACAGGGGTACCACAATGAGCAGTTCTTC CAGGKGQGYHNEQFF
TRBJ2-3 many TRBD2 TRBV10-2 TGCGCCAGCAGACTAGCGGGAGTTGATACGCAGTATTTT CASRLAGVDTQYF
TRBJ2-7 - TRBD1 TRBV20-1 TGCAGTGCTAGCCGGGACAGGGAAGGACGGCCCTCCTACGAGCAGTACTTC CSASRDREGRPSYEQYF
TRBJ2-5 many TRBD1 TRBV20-1 TGCAGTGCTAGACCCGGACAGGGGAGGCAAGAGACCCAGTACTTC CSARPGQGRQETQYF
TRBJ2-2 - - TRBV19 TGTGCCAGTAGTCTAGGTGTAGGGACGACCGGGGAGCTGTTTTTT CASSLGVGTTGELFF
TRBJ2-5 many - TRBV2 TGTGCCACGGGTGAGGGTACCCAGTACTTC CATGEGTQYF
TRBJ2-1 - TRBD2 TRBV7-9 TGTGCCAGCAGCTTTCTAGCGGGAGCCGCGGATGAGCAGTTCTTC CASSFLAGAADEQFF
TRBJ2-7 - TRBD2 TRBV28 TGTGCCAGCAGTTTCTCCGGACTAGCGGGAGATCAGCAGTACTTC CASSFSGLAGDQQYF
TRBJ1-2 few - TRBV3-1 TGTGCCAACAGCGCCTTGGATGGCTACACCTTC CANSALDGYTF
TRBJ1-1 - - TRBV10-1 TGCGCCAGCAGTGCGGGGGCAGGTGAAGCTTTCTTT CASSAGAGEAFF
TRBJ2-7 many TRBD1 TRBV13 TGTGCCAGCAGCTTCCGAGCCGGGACAGGGGTATATGAGCAGTACTTC CASSFRAGTGVYEQYF
TRBJ2-3 few TRBD2 TRBV4-2 TGTGCCAGCAGCCAAGAAGGCGGGAGGTATCCTAGCACAGATACGCAGTATTTT CASSQEGGRYPSTDTQYF
TRBJ2-7 few TRBD2 TRBV27 TGTGCCAGCGGACTAGCGGCCACCTACGAGCAGTACTTC CASGLAATYEQYF
TRBJ2-3 many - TRBV29-1 TGCAGCGGTAGCACGGGAGATACGCAGTATTTT CSGSTGDTQYF
TRBJ2-3 few - TRBV7-3 TGTGCCAGCAGCCCAAACACCCGAGGGGGTCGGAGCACAGATACGCAGTATTTT CASSPNTRGGRSTDTQYF
TRBJ1-2 few - TRBV28 TGTGCCAGCAGCCCCCCGGGGACGGGCTATGGCTACACCTTC CASSPPGTGYGYTF
TRBJ2-7 - TRBD2 TRBV24-1 TGTGCCACCAGTGACCATCTTAGCGGGAGCTCAAATACCGAGCAGTACTTC CATSDHLSGSSNTEQYF
TRBJ2-7 few TRBD2 TRBV2 TGTGCCAGCGAGCGGGAGGGATATTACGAGCAGTACTTC CASEREGYYEQYF
TRBJ2-1 - TRBD1 TRBV6-1 TGTGCCACCTCTTGGACAGGGGGCTACGAGCAGTTCTTC CATSWTGGYEQFF
TRBJ2-7 - TRBD1 TRBV10-3 TGTGCCATCACCGACAGGGGATGGAGTTACGAGCAGTACTTC CAITDRGWSYEQYF
TRBJ2-2 many - TRBV28 TGTGCCAGCACCCCGCCTGGGCGGAGGAACACCGGGGAGCTGTTTTTT CASTPPGRRNTGELFF
TRBJ2-1 many TRBD2 TRBV7-9 TGTGCCAGCAGCCCAAGAGCGGGGGCCTACAATGAGCAGTTCTTC CASSPRAGAYNEQFF
TRBJ2-2 few TRBD2 TRBV15 TGTGCCACCAGCAGAGGGCGGGAGCCCGGGGAGCTGTTTTTT CATSRGREPGELFF
TRBJ2-1 - TRBD2 TRBV20-1 TGCAGTGCTGGGGGACTAGCGGGAGGGAGCTACAATGAGCAGTTCTTC CSAGGLAGGSYNEQFF
TRBJ2-5 - - TRBV10-2 TGCGCCAGCAGTGAATTTTACCAAGAGACCCAGTACTTC CASSEFYQETQYF
TRBJ1-5 - TRBD1 TRBV10-3 TGTGCCATCAGTGACAGGGGGAGCAATCAGCCCCAGCATTTT CAISDRGSNQPQHF
TRBJ1-2 many - TRBV3-1 TGTGCCAGCAGCCATGTCGCAGGAGGAGCTGGCTACACCTTC CASSHVAGGAGYTF
TRBJ2-5 - - TRBV7-9 TGTGCCAGCAGCCCGCGGGACTTTCAAGAGACCCAGTACTTC CASSPRDFQETQYF
TRBJ2-3 many TRBD2 TRBV28 TGTGCCAGCACCCGAGCGGGAGGGACAGATACGCAGTATTTT CASTRAGGTDTQYF
TRBJ2-2 few TRBD2 TRBV6-1 TGTGCCAGCAGCCCTTTAGCGGGAGCCCCCGGGGAGCTGTTTTTT CASSPLAGAPGELFF
TRBJ2-4 once - TRBV10-3 TGTGCCATCATTAAGGTAGCGGTTCTAGCCAAAAACATTCAGTACTTC CAIIKVAVLAKNIQYF